Presented here are 25 T cell receptor beta chains from one specimen sequenced in a study of blood T cell repertoires in COVID-19. Some clones are missing from TCRdb's copy, which holds only in-frame ones; the method was immunoSEQ multiplex PCR. In the table there are roughly 140,000 clones, roughly 82% of which are singletons. Material for sequencing was peripheral blood. The receptor source for this set is a woman aged 45-65 years with acute or convalescent COVID-19.

This clone occurred a few times. CDR3 DNA: TGTGCCAGCAGCAGGGACAGGGGAAGCAATCAGCCCCAGCATTTT. Its protein product is CASSRDRGSNQPQHF. The V gene is TRBV5-5, the J gene TRBJ1-5; 10 bases match TRBD1. The junction had 2 bases not matched to a gene; V was cut back by 4 bases and J by 1 base. Germline CDR1 SGHKS, CDR2 YYEKEE (reference sequence). The CDR3 is 15 residues long. The entire variable domain, with the rest obtained from reference TRBV5-5 and TRBJ1-5, is as follows: DAGVTQSPTHLIKTRGQQVTLRCSPISGHKSVSWYQQVLGQGPQFIFQYYEKEERGRGNFPDRFSARQFPNYSSELNVNALLLGDSALYLCASSRDRGSNQPQHFGDGTRLSIL.

The J gene is TRBJ1-4, the V gene TRBV6-1, with D tentatively TRBD1 (5 bases). Germline CDR1 is MNHNS and CDR2 is SASEGT. Trimming took off 0 bases at V and 8 bases at J, with 13 bases between the two ends. The CDR3 runs to 15 residues. Written as DNA, the CDR3 is TGTGCCAGCAGTGAAGCCCAAGGGGTAGGCGAAAAACTGTTTTTT. Its protein product is CASSEAQGVGEKLFF.

The rearrangement joins TRBV14 to TRBJ2-3, with D possibly matching TRBD1 (6 bases). Deletions cut 8 bases from V and 7 bases from J, with 10 bases between. The CDR3 is made up of 11 amino acids. Germline CDR1 reads SGHDN; CDR2 reads FVKESK. CDR3 in DNA: TGTGCCAGCGGGGGCGCGAATACGCAGTATTTT. Its protein product is CASGGANTQYF.

This clone turned up a few times. The chain carries TRBV4-3 and TRBJ1-6; no firm D call. The CDR3 consists of 13 residues. V lost 1 base, J lost 13 bases, and 11 bases lay in between. Germline CDR1 and CDR2: LGHNA and YSLEER. Here the CDR3 reads CASSQGATFPLHF. CDR3 coding DNA: TGCGCCAGCAGCCAAGGGGCCACGTTCCCCCTCCACTTT.

This chain connects TRBV6-4 to TRBJ2-1; D ambiguous. V was pared by 2 bases and J by 6 bases, with 11 bases between. This CDR3 has 14 residues. In germline, CDR1 is MRHNA, CDR2 SNTAGT. This CDR3 reads CASSDGPYPNEQFF. The DNA for the CDR3 is TGTGCCAGCAGTGACGGGCCATATCCCAATGAGCAGTTCTTC.

The count of this clone is one. V gene TRBV19 combines with J gene TRBJ2-6; the D gene is possibly TRBD1 (5 bases). Germline-derived CDR1 and CDR2 are LNHDA and SQIVND (reference sequence). V lost 4 bases and J lost 0, with 7 bases in between. The CDR3 extends over 15 amino acids. In DNA form, the CDR3 reads TGTGCCAGTAGTAGACAGTTCTCTGGGGCCAACGTCCTGACTTTC. This sequence encodes CASSRQFSGANVLTF.

The chain has TRBV5-1 and TRBJ2-1; 10 bases line up with TRBD2. Germline values: CDR1 SGHRS, CDR2 YFSETQ. There are 14 residues in the CDR3. Germline trimming cut 7 bases from V and 7 bases from J; bases unmatched to any gene: 8. This CDR3 is CASDRLAGGNEQFF. The CDR3 DNA is TGCGCCAGCGATCGACTAGCGGGTGGTAATGAGCAGTTCTTC. The variable domain in full, with the rest retrieved from reference TRBV5-1 and TRBJ2-1, is KAGVTQTPRYLIKTRGQQVTLSCSPISGHRSVSWYQQTPGQGLQFLFEYFSETQRNKGNFPGRFSGRQFSNSRSEMNVSTLELGDSALYLCASDRLAGGNEQFFGPGTRLTVL.

The table lists this clone with a few counts. The V and J genes are TRBV7-2 and TRBJ2-1, with a weak D call TRBD2 (5 bases). The CDR3 is 13 residues long. Germline assignment: CDR1 SGHTA and CDR2 FQGNSA. V dropped 6 bases and J dropped 9 bases, with 15 bases sitting between them. In nucleotides, the CDR3 is TGTGCCAGCAGTCAAGCCCTTACTAGTGAGCAGTTCTTC. Translated: CASSQALTSEQFF.

The gene calls are TRBV7-3 and TRBJ2-2; TRBD2 matches at 13 bases. The V gene end was trimmed by 4 bases and the J gene end by 4 bases; junction bases not matched to a gene: 6. The CDR3 totals 17 residues. The germline gives CDR1 SGHTA, CDR2 FQGTGA. The CDR3 nucleotides are TGTGCCAGCAGCTCCCCACTAGCGGGAGGGTCCACCGGGGAGCTGTTTTTT. Encoded protein: CASSSPLAGGSTGELFF.

The J gene is TRBJ2-1, the V gene TRBV19; 12 bases are a match to TRBD2. In germline, CDR1 is LNHDA, CDR2 SQIVND (reference sequence). Trimming at V came to 7 bases and at J to 3 bases, leaving 4 bases not matched to a gene. This CDR3 is 15 amino acids long. The CDR3 nucleotides are TGTGCCAGTACGTTGACTAGCGGGGGCTACAATGAGCAGTTCTTC. Its protein is CASTLTSGGYNEQFF.

The DNA of the CDR3 is TGTGCCAGCAGCTTTAGACAGGACTCTAACTATGGCTACACCTTC. This encodes CASSFRQDSNYGYTF. The V gene is TRBV7-9, the J gene TRBJ1-2, with a tentative D call TRBD1 (6 bases). The CDR3 spans 15 residues. Germline V gene lookup returns CDR1 SEHNR and CDR2 FQNEAQ (reference sequence). The V end lost 3 bases, the J end lost 0 bases, and 11 bases lay between the germline ends.

A few counts support this clone. The chain couples TRBV7-6 to TRBJ2-2, with D tentatively TRBD2 (5 bases). The CDR3 runs to 15 residues. With 1 base removed from V and 5 bases from J, the gap between germline ends came to 11 bases. The V gene's germline CDR1 is SGHVS and CDR2 FNYEAQ. The DNA for the CDR3 is TGTGCCAGCAGCTTAGGCCGGACTGTTACCGGGGAGCTGTTTTTT. This translates into CASSLGRTVTGELFF.

The CDR3 bases are TGTGCCAGCAGTGGCCAGGGTTCGACCTATGGCTACACCTTC. Translation: CASSGQGSTYGYTF. The chain combines TRBV2 with TRBJ1-2; TRBD1 is a possible D gene (5 bases). Trimming left V 4 bases short and J 4 bases short, with 13 bases between. The CDR3 extends over 14 amino acids. Germline V gives CDR1 SNHLY, CDR2 FYNNEI.

The chain couples TRBV30 to TRBJ1-1; the match to TRBD1 covers 9 bases. This CDR3 spans 15 amino acids. CDR1 and CDR2 (germline): GTSNPN, SVGIG (reference sequence). The trim removed 2 bases at V and 3 bases at J, leaving 7 bases unmatched. The CDR3 DNA is TGTGCCTGGAGTTCAGAACAGGGGGCTTACACTGAAGCTTTCTTT. Translating it yields CAWSSEQGAYTEAFF. Filled out from reference TRBV30 and TRBJ1-1, the complete variable domain reads SQTIHQWPATLVQPVGSPLSLECTVEGTSNPNLYWYRQAAGRGLQLLFYSVGIGQISSEVPQNLSASRPQDRQFILSSKKLLLSDSGFYLCAWSSEQGAYTEAFFGQGTRLTVV.

The CDR3 here is CASSQVTHATGSGEKLFF. For the CDR3, the DNA is TGCGCCAGCAGCCAAGTAACCCATGCAACAGGGTCCGGTGAAAAACTGTTTTTT. The V and J genes are TRBV4-3 and TRBJ1-4; maybe TRBD1 (6 bases). CDR1 is LGHNA, CDR2 YSLEER, per germline. CDR3 length: 18 amino acids. The V end lost 1 base, the J end lost 7 bases, and 22 bases lay between the germline ends.

CDR3 DNA sequence: TGCGCCAGCAGCCAAGAGCGAAGCGGGAGGGCCTCCCAGTTCTTC. Its protein is CASSQERSGRASQFF. V is TRBV4-1 and J is TRBJ2-1; 10 nucleotides match TRBD2. Per the germline V gene, CDR1 is MGHRA and CDR2 is YSYEKL. Trimming took 0 bases from V and 13 from J; bases not matched to a gene: 9. The CDR3 runs 15 residues.

The chain links TRBV3-1 (or the pseudogene TRBV3-2) to TRBJ1-5; TRBD1 aligns across 9 bases. The CDR3 totals 20 residues. From germline, CDR1 is LGHDT and CDR2 YNNKEL (reference sequence). Trimming took 2 bases from V and 2 from J; bases not matched to a gene: 16. The CDR3 region is CASSQKGPPGQGLCNQPQHF. The DNA of the CDR3 is TGTGCCAGCAGCCAAAAGGGACCCCCGGGACAGGGTCTTTGCAATCAGCCCCAGCATTTT.

This clone came up a few times. This chain connects TRBV28 to TRBJ1-2; 9 nucleotides align to TRBD1. The CDR3 totals 15 residues. J was trimmed by 5 bases and V by 6 bases; bases with no gene match: 10. Germline V gene data show CDR1 as MDHEN and CDR2 as SYDVKM. The CDR3 region is CASSGQGPGTYGYTF. The CDR3 DNA sequence: TGTGCCAGCAGCGGACAGGGGCCCGGTACATATGGCTACACCTTC.

This clone was seen at least ten times. This sample also contains other DNA sequences that code for the same CDR3. This sequence joins TRBV6-5 and TRBJ2-7, with 9 bases lining up with TRBD1. The germline V gene has CDR1 MNHEY and CDR2 SVGAGI. CDR3 length: 14 amino acids. V trimming: 5 bases; J trimming: 1 base; junction bases outside the gene matches: 3. This CDR3 is CASSRQGGSYEQYF. The DNA for the CDR3 is TGTGCCAGCAGTAGACAGGGGGGGTCCTACGAGCAGTACTTC.

The genes are TRBV7-7 and TRBJ2-5; no clear D. The CDR3 spans 16 residues. Trimming took 1 base from V and 0 from J, leaving 12 bases between them. Per the germline V gene, CDR1 is SSHAT and CDR2 is FNYEAQ (reference sequence). The CDR3 loop is CASSLGPGVYQETQYF. CDR3 sequence (DNA): TGTGCCAGCAGCTTAGGTCCGGGTGTGTACCAAGAGACCCAGTACTTC.

The chain recombines TRBV30 with TRBJ2-4, with TRBD1 matching over 8 bases. CDR1 is GTSNPN and CDR2 is SVGIG in the germline V gene (reference sequence). The J segment lost 3 bases and the V segment lost 3 bases, leaving 4 bases of the junction unmatched. This CDR3 is 14 amino acids long. CDR3 amino acids: CAWREDRVKNIQYF. CDR3 sequence (DNA): TGTGCCTGGAGGGAGGACAGGGTCAAAAACATTCAGTACTTC.

The V call is TRBV19, the J call TRBJ1-2; maybe TRBD1 (5 bases). CDR1 and CDR2 (germline): LNHDA, SQIVND (reference sequence). The germline V and J ends were trimmed by 10 bases and 7 bases, with 19 bases remaining between them. This CDR3 has 13 amino acids. The CDR3 nucleotides are TGTGCCACAAAAGGCAGGGAATATCGTGGCTACACCTTC. Translating it yields CATKGREYRGYTF.

V and J are TRBV11-3 and TRBJ2-7, with TRBD1 matching over 7 bases. The CDR3 extends over 15 amino acids. V was pared by 1 base and J by 2 bases, with 5 bases of the junction left unmatched. Germline CDR1 SGHNT, CDR2 YENEEA. CDR3 protein: CASSLAGRGTYEQYF. CDR3 in DNA: TGTGCCAGCAGCTTAGCTGGCAGGGGGACCTACGAGCAGTACTTC.

J is TRBJ1-5 and V is TRBV6-4; D gene unclear. V was shortened by 6 bases and J by 4 bases, with 7 bases between the two germline ends. CDR1 and CDR2 (germline): MRHNA, SNTAGT. This CDR3 region has 12 residues. The CDR3 DNA reads TGTGCCAGCAGACAGCTAAATCAGCCCCAGCATTTT. It codes for CASRQLNQPQHF.

The genes are TRBV6-2 or TRBV6-3 and TRBJ2-5, with 9 positions matching TRBD1. Looked up from germline, CDR1 is MNHEY and CDR2 is SVGEGT. This CDR3 contains 14 residues. The junction had 7 bases not matched to a gene; V was cut back by 4 bases and J by 7 bases. This CDR3 reads CASSSRQGVGTQYF. The CDR3 coding sequence is TGTGCCAGCAGTTCCCGACAGGGGGTAGGGACCCAGTACTTC.